The clone carrying this T cell receptor (beta chain) was seen repeatedly, ten times or more. The data stem from a study of T cells in Graves' hyperthyroidism and ophthalmopathy. Amplification targeted TCR beta CDR3 regions from RNA transcripts. A set of HTBI primers served as the primers for a first-round RT-PCR of the TCR CDR3. TCRdb called the multiplex PCR reads again in MiXCR, with one record for every CDR3 protein. In the table there are about 380,000 distinct CDR3 sequences, approximately 14% of which are singletons. The CDR3 totals 16 residues. Trimming removed 7 bases from V and 4 bases from J, with 19 bases in between. The V gene's germline CDR1 is SGHVS and CDR2 FQNEAQ. Patients between 18 and 65 years old had hyperthyroidism, newly diagnosed and lasting under 2 months. Patients were excluded because of uncontrolled infection, other autoimmune disease, pregnancy or lactation. Each diagnosis was grounded in clinical symptoms, serum thyroxine and TRAb, thyroid ultrasound, and orbital computed tomography.

This TCR was recovered from a woman aged 55-69 years with Graves' hyperthyroidism. The sequenced material came from blood. V gene TRBV7-8 combines with J gene TRBJ2-2, with D perhaps matching TRBD1 (5 bases). In DNA, the CDR3 is TGTGCCAGCATCAGAACGCAGGGTTTGGGCACCGGGGAGCTGTTTTTT. This sequence encodes CASIRTQGLGTGELFF.